What follows are 21 T cell receptor beta chains derived from one specimen sequenced in a study of CD8+CD57+ T cells in acquired aplastic anemia. CDR3 and TCR beta VDJ profiling relied on a genomic DNA template. TCRdb independently ran MiXCR on the reads; one entry per CDR3 protein. The sample has hundreds of thousands of distinct CDR3 sequences; about a third are singletons. CD8+CD57+ cell expansion had been shown by flow cytometry in patients chosen for sequencing. The sample was sorted CD4+, CD8+, or CD8+CD57+ T cells (not recorded which) from PBMCs. These receptor sequences come from a human donor with aplastic anemia.

As concerns this clonotype: A much bigger clone sits one base away, suggesting this may be a read error. V usage is TRBV29-1 and J usage is TRBJ2-3; D may be TRBD2 (5 bases). Per germline, CDR1 SQVTM and CDR2 ANQGSEA. The CDR3 has 13 residues. The germline V and J ends were trimmed by 0 bases and 6 bases, with 10 bases remaining between them. CDR3 DNA: TGCAGCGTTGAAGAGAGGGTTGGTGATACGCAGTATTTT. Residues: CSVEERVGDTQYF.

Notes on this clonotype: Given a much more abundant clone one base away, this may be a read error. The J gene is TRBJ1-2, the V gene TRBV20-1, with D possibly matching TRBD1 (6 bases). The CDR3 is made up of 14 amino acids. Per germline, CDR1 DFQATT and CDR2 SNEGSKA (reference sequence). Trimming cost V 6 bases and J 4 bases, with 18 bases left between them. CDR3 DNA sequence: TGCAGTGCATCCCACCCTGGACAGACCTATGGCTACACCTTC. Translation gives CSASHPGQTYGYTF.

The chain carries TRBV30 and TRBJ2-7; the D gene is possibly TRBD1 (5 bases). Deletions cut 0 bases from V and 3 bases from J, with 6 bases between. CDR3 length: 12 amino acids. Germline loops: CDR1 GTSNPN, CDR2 SVGIG (reference sequence). The CDR3 coding sequence is TGTGCCTGGAGTGTGGGGCTCTACGAGCAGTACTTC. The encoded protein is CAWSVGLYEQYF.

The sample holds a few counts of this clonotype. CDR3 DNA sequence: TGCGCCAGCAGCTTGGATAGGTCCAATGAGCAGTTCTTC. Protein product: CASSLDRSNEQFF. V usage is TRBV5-1 and J usage is TRBJ2-7; D is unclear. The J call may not be correct, given that the DNA end is closer to TRBJ2-1. CDR1 SGHRS and CDR2 YFSETQ come from the germline V gene. CDR3 length equals 13 residues.

This clonotype was observed many times. This chain uses TRBV29-1 with TRBJ2-1, with 13 bases lining up with TRBD2. CDR1 and CDR2 from the germline V gene are SQVTM and ANQGSEA. This CDR3 is 14 amino acids long. V trimming: 7 bases; J trimming: 5 bases; junction bases outside the gene matches: 5. CDR3 DNA: TGCAGCGGGAGACTAGCGGGGGGTAACAATGAGCAGTTCTTC. Its translation: CSGRLAGGNNEQFF.

Comment on this clonotype: A much larger clone is a single base away; this may be a read error. V gene TRBV9 combines with J gene TRBJ2-7; D might be TRBD2 (5 bases). The CDR3 contains 15 residues. CDR1 and CDR2 (germline): SGDLS, YYNGEE. CDR3 sequence reads: CASSRSGAASHEQYF. The CDR3 DNA reads as TGTGCCAGCAGCAGGAGCGGAGCCGCCTCCCACGAGCAGTACTTC.

This clonotype was seen repeatedly, ten times or more. The genes are TRBV29-1 and TRBJ2-5, with unresolved D. Germline lookup yields CDR1 SQVTM and CDR2 ANQGSEA. V lost 7 bases, J lost 0 bases, and 12 bases lay in between. The CDR3 has 13 amino acids. CDR3 DNA: TGCAGCGCTATGAACTGGTACCAAGAGACCCAGTACTTC. Translation gives CSAMNWYQETQYF.

The sample holds a few counts of this clonotype. This clone may be a read error of a much larger clone one base away. The chain couples TRBV2 to TRBJ2-5; D unresolved. CDR1 is SNHLY, CDR2 FYNNEI, per germline. Trimming shortened V by 3 bases and J by 5 bases, and 16 bases separated the two germline ends. CDR3 size: 15 residues. The CDR3 sequence is CASSDGLLSMETQYF. The CDR3 nucleotides are TGTGCCAGCAGTGACGGCCTCCTCTCGATGGAGACCCAGTACTTC.

This clonotype was picked up many times. This chain connects TRBV20-1 to TRBJ2-5; 9 positions agree with TRBD2. The germline V gene encodes CDR1 DFQATT and CDR2 SNEGSKA (reference sequence). CDR3 size: 14 residues. J was trimmed by 3 bases and V by 5 bases; bases with no gene match: 7. CDR3 sequence reads: CSALPLAGEETQYF. The DNA for the CDR3 is TGCAGTGCTCTTCCCTTAGCGGGAGAAGAGACCCAGTACTTC.

This clonotype was counted many times. This chain uses TRBV29-1 with TRBJ1-1; 8 nucleotides line up with TRBD1. Trimming cost V 4 bases and J 5 bases; bases outside gene matches: 6. This CDR3 spans 13 amino acids. Per the germline V gene, CDR1 is SQVTM and CDR2 is ANQGSEA. This chain's CDR3 is CSVVQGGRTEAFF. Here the CDR3 DNA reads TGCAGCGTTGTACAGGGGGGGAGGACTGAAGCTTTCTTT.

The V call is TRBV9, the J call TRBJ2-3; 10 bases are a match to TRBD2. Germline V lookup: CDR1 SGDLS, CDR2 YYNGEE. This CDR3 is built from 17 residues. V shed 0 bases, J shed 6 bases, and the junction held 10 bases outside the gene matches. CDR3 nucleotides: TGTGCCAGCAGCGTAGATGTAGCGGGGGGCGTTAGGGATACGCAGTATTTT. Translation: CASSVDVAGGVRDTQYF.

This clonotype was seen repeatedly, ten times or more. The chain recombines TRBV19 with TRBJ1-5; unclear D gene. In germline, CDR1 is LNHDA, CDR2 SQIVND (reference sequence). V lost 10 bases to trimming and J lost 0 bases, with 13 bases between them. This CDR3 contains 14 residues. The CDR3 spells CAISRVYSNQPQHF. The CDR3 nucleotides are TGTGCCATCAGCCGCGTCTATAGCAATCAGCCCCAGCATTTT.

This clonotype has only a few counts. The chain is built from TRBV20-1 and TRBJ2-3; 10 positions match TRBD1. The V gene's germline CDR1 is DFQATT and CDR2 SNEGSKA (reference sequence). This CDR3 contains 14 residues. Germline trimming cut 6 bases from V and 1 base from J; bases unmatched to any gene: 4. CDR3 in DNA: TGCAGTGCGTCCGGGACAGGGGGCACAGATACGCAGTATTTT. Amino acids: CSASGTGGTDTQYF.

The chain combines TRBV20-1 with TRBJ1-2; D might be TRBD1 (6 bases). Between the trimmed V and J ends, which lost 7 bases and 2 bases, there was a span of 14 bases. From germline, CDR1 is DFQATT and CDR2 SNEGSKA (reference sequence). The CDR3 is 13 amino acids. This CDR3 is CSESRQGNYGYTF. The CDR3 nucleotides read TGCAGTGAGTCCCGGCAGGGGAACTATGGCTACACCTTC.

This chain joins TRBV29-1 and TRBJ1-1; maybe TRBD1 (6 bases). The CDR3 is made up of 12 amino acids. The germline V gene encodes CDR1 SQVTM and CDR2 ANQGSEA. Trimming removed 5 bases at V and 5 bases at J, with 12 bases between. The CDR3 DNA is TGCAGCGTTCTCGAGGGGGGGACTGAAGCTTTCTTT. It codes for CSVLEGGTEAFF.

In its sample, this clonotype was seen once. A much bigger clone sits one base away, suggesting this may be a read error. V is TRBV20-1 and J is TRBJ2-7; D remains ambiguous. The CDR3 contains 12 residues. Germline CDR1 DFQATT, CDR2 SNEGSKA (reference sequence). In nucleotides, the CDR3 is TGCAGTGCTAGAGATGGGAAAAACGAGCGGTACTTC. Encoded protein: CSARDGKNERYF.

The V and J genes are TRBV9 and TRBJ1-5, with 7 bases that match TRBD1. Trimming at V came to 0 bases and at J to 9 bases, leaving 9 bases not matched to a gene. This CDR3 region has 15 residues. Germline CDR1 SGDLS, CDR2 YYNGEE. CDR3 coding DNA: TGTGCCAGCAGCGTAGGAGGGGGCGAGAGGGGGCCCCAGCATTTT. Its protein is CASSVGGGERGPQHF.

The chain employs TRBV20-1 and TRBJ2-7, with TRBD1 matching 11 bases. CDR3 length equals 14 residues. With V trimmed by 5 bases and J by 2 bases, 5 bases remained unmatched. The germline V gene encodes CDR1 DFQATT and CDR2 SNEGSKA (reference sequence). The CDR3 bases are TGCAGTGCTCGCTGGACAGGGGGCACCTACGAGCAGTACTTC. It yields the protein CSARWTGGTYEQYF.

The chain uses TRBV6-1 and TRBJ1-1; TRBD1 agrees at 8 bases. The CDR3 has 15 amino acids. The trim removed 5 bases at V and 6 bases at J, leaving 11 bases unmatched. Germline CDR1 MNHNS, CDR2 SASEGT. DNA for the CDR3: TGTGCCAGCAGTCCATCGGACAGGGAAAACCCTGAAGCTTTCTTT. Amino acid sequence: CASSPSDRENPEAFF.

This clonotype was seen a handful of times. J is TRBJ1-1 and V is TRBV7-9; a possible D gene is TRBD1 (5 bases). Germline V gene lookup returns CDR1 SEHNR and CDR2 FQNEAQ (reference sequence). CDR3 length equals 14 residues. Trimming shortened V by 4 bases and J by 5 bases, and 14 bases separated the two germline ends. The CDR3 sequence is CASSSGVGRTEAFF. CDR3 coding DNA: TGTGCCAGCAGCTCCGGGGTGGGGCGTACTGAAGCTTTCTTT.

The chain has TRBV6-1 and TRBJ2-6, with D tentatively TRBD2 (6 bases). This CDR3 is built from 16 residues. Germline V gives CDR1 MNHNS, CDR2 SASEGT. The ends were cut back, 4 bases at V and 0 bases at J, with 10 bases in the middle. CDR3 bases: TGTGCCAGCAGTGTGCAGGGAGGCTCTGGGGCCAACGTCCTGACTTTC. This codes for CASSVQGGSGANVLTF.